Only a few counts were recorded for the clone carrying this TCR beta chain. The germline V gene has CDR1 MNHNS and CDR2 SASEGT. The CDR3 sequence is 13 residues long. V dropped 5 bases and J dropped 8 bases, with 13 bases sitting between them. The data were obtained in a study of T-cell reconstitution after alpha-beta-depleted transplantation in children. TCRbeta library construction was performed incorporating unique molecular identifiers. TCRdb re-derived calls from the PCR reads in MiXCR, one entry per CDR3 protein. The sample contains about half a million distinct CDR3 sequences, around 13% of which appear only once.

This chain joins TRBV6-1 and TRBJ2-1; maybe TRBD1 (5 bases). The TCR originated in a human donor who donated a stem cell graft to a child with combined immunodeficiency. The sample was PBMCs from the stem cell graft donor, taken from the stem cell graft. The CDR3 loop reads CASSTGSGHEQFF. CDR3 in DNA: TGTGCCAGCAGTACAGGTTCTGGACATGAGCAGTTCTTC.